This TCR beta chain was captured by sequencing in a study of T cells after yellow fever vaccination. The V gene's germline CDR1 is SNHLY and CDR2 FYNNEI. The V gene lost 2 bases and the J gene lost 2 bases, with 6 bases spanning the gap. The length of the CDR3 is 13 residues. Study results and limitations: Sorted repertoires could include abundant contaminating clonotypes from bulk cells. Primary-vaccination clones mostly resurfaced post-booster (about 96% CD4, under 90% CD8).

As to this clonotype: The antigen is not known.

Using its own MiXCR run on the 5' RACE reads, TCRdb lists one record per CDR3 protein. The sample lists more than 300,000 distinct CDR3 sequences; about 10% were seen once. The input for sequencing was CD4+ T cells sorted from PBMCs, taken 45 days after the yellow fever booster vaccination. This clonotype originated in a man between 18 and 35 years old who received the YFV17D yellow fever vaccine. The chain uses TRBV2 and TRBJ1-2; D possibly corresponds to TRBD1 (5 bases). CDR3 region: CASSERGNYGYTF. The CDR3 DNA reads TGTGCCAGCAGTGAAAGGGGAAACTATGGCTACACCTTC.